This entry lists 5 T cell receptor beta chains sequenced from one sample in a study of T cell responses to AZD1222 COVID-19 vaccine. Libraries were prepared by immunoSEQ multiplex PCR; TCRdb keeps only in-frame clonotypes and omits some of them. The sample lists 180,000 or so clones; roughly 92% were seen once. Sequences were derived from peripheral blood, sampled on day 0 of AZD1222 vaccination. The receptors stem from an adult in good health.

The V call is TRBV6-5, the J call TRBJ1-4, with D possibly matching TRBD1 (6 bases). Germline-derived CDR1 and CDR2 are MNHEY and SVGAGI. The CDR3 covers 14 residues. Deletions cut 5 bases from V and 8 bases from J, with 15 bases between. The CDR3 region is CASSPSGALEKLFF. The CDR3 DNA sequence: TGTGCCAGCAGTCCTTCAGGGGCCCTGGAAAAACTGTTTTTT.

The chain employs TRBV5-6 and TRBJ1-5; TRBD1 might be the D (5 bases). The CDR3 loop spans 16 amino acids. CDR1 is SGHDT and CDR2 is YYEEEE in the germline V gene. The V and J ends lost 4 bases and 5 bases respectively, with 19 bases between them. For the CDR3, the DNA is TGTGCCAGCAGCCGGGGCCTCGGGCTACAAGATCAGCCCCAGCATTTT. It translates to CASSRGLGLQDQPQHF.

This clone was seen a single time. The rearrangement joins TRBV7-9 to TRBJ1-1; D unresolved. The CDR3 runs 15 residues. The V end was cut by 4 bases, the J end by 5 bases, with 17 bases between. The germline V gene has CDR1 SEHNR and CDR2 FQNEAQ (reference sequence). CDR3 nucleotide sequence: TGTGCCAGCAGCTCAGAGGATTGGTGGGAAACTGAAGCTTTCTTT. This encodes CASSSEDWWETEAFF.

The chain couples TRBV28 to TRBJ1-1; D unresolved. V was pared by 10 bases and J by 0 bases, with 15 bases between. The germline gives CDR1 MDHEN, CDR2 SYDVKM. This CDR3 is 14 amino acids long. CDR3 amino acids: CATYPIRVNTEAFF. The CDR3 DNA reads TGTGCCACTTATCCCATTCGGGTGAACACTGAAGCTTTCTTT.

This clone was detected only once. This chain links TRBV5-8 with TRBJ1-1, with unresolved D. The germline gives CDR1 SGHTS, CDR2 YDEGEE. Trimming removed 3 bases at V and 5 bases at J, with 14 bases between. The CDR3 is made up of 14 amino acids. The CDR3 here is CASSSRPPRTEAFF. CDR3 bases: TGTGCCAGCAGCTCGAGACCCCCCCGGACTGAAGCTTTCTTT. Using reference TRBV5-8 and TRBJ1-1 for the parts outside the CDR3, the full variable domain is EAGVTQSPTHLIKTRGQQATLRCSPISGHTSVYWYQQALGLGLQFLLWYDEGEERNRGNFPPRFSGRQFPNYSSELNVNALELEDSALYLCASSSRPPRTEAFFGQGTRLTVV.